This T cell receptor (beta chain) is from a study of blood T cell repertoires in COVID-19. Study as a whole: PBMCs, B-cell-depleted T cells, or T cells provided the cDNA or gDNA that made up the material.

The V end was cut by 4 bases, the J end by 7 bases, with 14 bases between. Per germline, CDR1 LGHDT and CDR2 YNNKEL (reference sequence). The CDR3 loop spans 13 amino acids. In the source study's methods: Nucleated cell number was recorded as an estimate derived from reference gene primer amplification. Sequencing used immunoSEQ multiplex PCR; TCRdb keeps in-frame clones, though not all of them. The V and J calls and clone size were taken over from that table, and D and trimming were inferred from the DNA. The table records 350,000 or so clones, around 83% of them present only once. The sequence was obtained from a man aged 30 to 39 with active or convalescent COVID-19. Material: peripheral blood. The chain employs TRBV3-1 (or the pseudogene TRBV3-2) and TRBJ2-7; a possible D gene is TRBD2 (5 bases). CDR3 amino acids: CASSPLVPGEQYF. The CDR3 DNA follows: TGTGCCAGCAGCCCCTTGGTCCCGGGGGAGCAGTACTTC.